Listed below are T cell receptor beta chains from one sample, sequenced in a study of Tregs in tolerant kidney transplant recipients. The data were produced by immunoSEQ multiplex PCR, yet TCRdb's version contains in-frame clones alone and is incomplete. The sample carries 62,000 or so clones, roughly 98% recorded once. Specimen: Tregs from blood, collected before the transplant. The receptors shown here come from a human donor who received a combined kidney and bone marrow transplant. CDR3s include the opening cysteine and the closing phenylalanine or tryptophan. A D gene is named only where the DNA matches it firmly. A row's size may be missing; if present it is once, few, many or a size class.

abundance: .
d_gene: .
j_gene: TRBJ2-3
v_gene: TRBV18
CDR3nt: TGTGCCAGCTCACCACAGCAAACTAGCACAGATACGCAGTATTTT
CDR3aa: CASSPQQTSTDTQYF

abundance: once
d_gene: TRBD1
j_gene: TRBJ1-6
v_gene: TRBV28
CDR3nt: TGTGCCAGCAGTTTGGTTGGGGGACAGGGCTCACCCCTCCACTTT
CDR3aa: CASSLVGGQGSPLHF

abundance: .
d_gene: .
j_gene: TRBJ2-2
v_gene: TRBV6-6
CDR3nt: TGTGCCAGCAGTCTGTACACGAACACCGGGGAGCTGTTTTTT
CDR3aa: CASSLYTNTGELFF

abundance: .
d_gene: TRBD1
j_gene: TRBJ2-7
v_gene: TRBV5-1
CDR3nt: TGCGCCAGCAGCCGTACAGGGGGCACATACGAGCAGTACTTC
CDR3aa: CASSRTGGTYEQYF

abundance: .
d_gene: .
j_gene: TRBJ2-4
v_gene: TRBV27
CDR3nt: TGTGCCAGCAGTTTTCAGGGGGCCAAAAACATTCAGTACTTC
CDR3aa: CASSFQGAKNIQYF

abundance: .
d_gene: TRBD1
j_gene: TRBJ2-1
v_gene: TRBV7-2
CDR3nt: TGTGCCAGCAGAAACTATGGGACAGGGGGCTACAATGAGCAGTTCTTC
CDR3aa: CASRNYGTGGYNEQFF

abundance: .
d_gene: .
j_gene: TRBJ1-1
v_gene: TRBV6-5
CDR3nt: TGTGCCAGCAGTTACGGGGGCTGGGGCACTGAAGCTTTCTTT
CDR3aa: CASSYGGWGTEAFF

abundance: .
d_gene: .
j_gene: TRBJ1-1
v_gene: TRBV6-6
CDR3nt: TGTGCCAGCAGTTACTCGCGGGTACTAGGAGAAGCTTTCTTT
CDR3aa: CASSYSRVLGEAFF

abundance: .
d_gene: .
j_gene: TRBJ2-1
v_gene: TRBV6-1
CDR3nt: TGTGCCAGCAGTAGGACTCTATCTGAGCAGTTCTTC
CDR3aa: CASSRTLSEQFF

abundance: .
d_gene: TRBD1
j_gene: TRBJ1-2
v_gene: TRBV6-5
CDR3nt: TGTGCCAGCAGTCGGGACAGGGGTTATGGCTACACCTTC
CDR3aa: CASSRDRGYGYTF

abundance: .
d_gene: TRBD2
j_gene: TRBJ2-3
v_gene: TRBV28
CDR3nt: TGTGCCAGCAGCCTAGCGGGGGGGTTCACAGATACGCAGTATTTT
CDR3aa: CASSLAGGFTDTQYF

abundance: .
d_gene: TRBD1
j_gene: TRBJ2-7
v_gene: TRBV2
CDR3nt: TGTGCCAGCAGCGAGACGAGACAGGGATTCCACGAGCAGTACTTC
CDR3aa: CASSETRQGFHEQYF

abundance: .
d_gene: TRBD2
j_gene: TRBJ2-2
v_gene: TRBV11-2
CDR3nt: TGTGCTGGGACTAGCGGTAACACCGGGGAGCTGTTTTTT
CDR3aa: CAGTSGNTGELFF

abundance: once
d_gene: .
j_gene: TRBJ1-4
v_gene: TRBV19
CDR3nt: TGTGCCAGTAGTTTGCGACGGGGAGCTAATGAAAAACTGTTTTTT
CDR3aa: CASSLRRGANEKLFF

abundance: once
d_gene: TRBD2
j_gene: TRBJ2-5
v_gene: TRBV18
CDR3nt: TGTGCCAGCTCACCCCAGGTAGCGGGAGAGGAGACCCAGTACTTC
CDR3aa: CASSPQVAGEETQYF

abundance: .
d_gene: .
j_gene: TRBJ2-7
v_gene: TRBV2
CDR3nt: TGTGCCAGCCTCGCGGCCCCAGCAAACTACGAGCAGTACTTC
CDR3aa: CASLAAPANYEQYF

abundance: .
d_gene: .
j_gene: TRBJ2-3
v_gene: TRBV30
CDR3nt: TGTGCCTGGAGTGCAGGCTCAGATACGCAGTATTTT
CDR3aa: CAWSAGSDTQYF

abundance: .
d_gene: .
j_gene: TRBJ1-1
v_gene: TRBV9
CDR3nt: TGTGCCAGCAGCGTAGAAGGACAGACGAACACTGAAGCTTTCTTT
CDR3aa: CASSVEGQTNTEAFF

abundance: .
d_gene: TRBD2
j_gene: TRBJ2-1
v_gene: TRBV11-3
CDR3nt: TGTGCCAGCAGCTTTAGTTCGCGTCTAGCGGGATACAATGAGCAGTTCTTC
CDR3aa: CASSFSSRLAGYNEQFF

abundance: .
d_gene: TRBD2
j_gene: TRBJ2-7
v_gene: TRBV4-2
CDR3nt: TGTGCCAGCAGCCAAGAAAGGACTAGGTCGGAAAACGAGCAGTACTTC
CDR3aa: CASSQERTRSENEQYF

abundance: .
d_gene: TRBD1
j_gene: TRBJ2-7
v_gene: TRBV19
CDR3nt: TGTGCCAGTGCCCGAGACAGGGGCTACGAGCAGTACTTC
CDR3aa: CASARDRGYEQYF

abundance: .
d_gene: TRBD1
j_gene: TRBJ1-1
v_gene: TRBV20-1
CDR3nt: TGCAGTGCTAGAGCAGGGGGTTTCTTT
CDR3aa: CSARAGGFF

abundance: .
d_gene: TRBD2
j_gene: TRBJ2-1
v_gene: TRBV5-1
CDR3nt: TGCGCCAGCAGACGAGCGGGGGGGCACAATGAGCAGTTCTTC
CDR3aa: CASRRAGGHNEQFF

abundance: once
d_gene: .
j_gene: TRBJ1-3
v_gene: TRBV30
CDR3nt: TGTGCCTGGAGTGTCCTGGGAGGGGGAAACACCATATATTTT
CDR3aa: CAWSVLGGGNTIYF

abundance: .
d_gene: .
j_gene: TRBJ1-3
v_gene: TRBV30
CDR3nt: TGTGCCTGGAACGAGATTGGGACATCTGGAAACACCATATATTTT
CDR3aa: CAWNEIGTSGNTIYF

abundance: .
d_gene: TRBD1
j_gene: TRBJ2-4
v_gene: TRBV28
CDR3nt: TGTGCCAGCAGTCCTATACAGGGGAACATTCAGTACTTC
CDR3aa: CASSPIQGNIQYF

abundance: .
d_gene: TRBD2
j_gene: TRBJ2-1
v_gene: TRBV7-3
CDR3nt: TGTGCCAGCAGCTTACCCTCGGGGGGGCAGTTCTTC
CDR3aa: CASSLPSGGQFF

abundance: .
d_gene: TRBD1
j_gene: TRBJ2-2
v_gene: TRBV29-1
CDR3nt: TGCAGCGTGTCGGCCGACAGGGCCCGGAGGAAACACCGGGGAGCTGTTTTT
CDR3aa: CSVSADRARRKHRGAVF

abundance: .
d_gene: .
j_gene: TRBJ1-3
v_gene: TRBV18
CDR3nt: TGTGCCAGCTCACCACGAGAAAAAGAACGGGGGAACACCATATATTTT
CDR3aa: CASSPREKERGNTIYF

abundance: .
d_gene: TRBD1
j_gene: TRBJ2-7
v_gene: TRBV27
CDR3nt: TGTGCCAGCAGTTCCCCGACAGGGTTGATCATGGAGCAGTACTTC
CDR3aa: CASSSPTGLIMEQYF

abundance: .
d_gene: .
j_gene: TRBJ2-5
v_gene: TRBV7-2
CDR3nt: TGTGCCAGCAGCCAAGTACGGGAGACCCAGTACTTC
CDR3aa: CASSQVRETQYF

abundance: .
d_gene: TRBD2
j_gene: TRBJ2-3
v_gene: TRBV5-4
CDR3nt: TGTGCCAGCAGCTTCGGCGGGGGGGCCGCAGATACGCAGTATTTT
CDR3aa: CASSFGGGAADTQYF

abundance: .
d_gene: .
j_gene: TRBJ1-1
v_gene: TRBV7-3
CDR3nt: TGTGCCAGCAGCTTGCAGCCCCAGAGCGGTAAAGCTTTCTTT
CDR3aa: CASSLQPQSGKAFF

abundance: .
d_gene: .
j_gene: TRBJ2-7
v_gene: TRBV28
CDR3nt: TGTGCCAGCAGTTTCTTGGGCGGGACCCAGACCTACGAGCAGTACTTC
CDR3aa: CASSFLGGTQTYEQYF

abundance: .
d_gene: .
j_gene: TRBJ2-3
v_gene: TRBV21-1
CDR3nt: TGTGCCAGCAGCAAAGTTGGTAGGGGACTAGCGGGAGGATGCACAGATACGCAGTATTTT
CDR3aa: CASSKVGRGLAGGCTDTQYF

abundance: .
d_gene: TRBD2
j_gene: TRBJ2-7
v_gene: TRBV5-6
CDR3nt: TGTGCCAGCAGTTTTCCGGGACTAGGACGGGACGAGCAGTACTTC
CDR3aa: CASSFPGLGRDEQYF

abundance: .
d_gene: .
j_gene: TRBJ2-7
v_gene: TRBV4-1
CDR3nt: TGCGCCAGCAGCCAAGAGTTTCTGAAACCCCGGGTCCCCTACGAGCAGTACTTC
CDR3aa: CASSQEFLKPRVPYEQYF

abundance: .
d_gene: .
j_gene: TRBJ1-1
v_gene: TRBV7-3
CDR3nt: TGTGCCAGCAGCTTTTCAGGGGACACTGAAGCTTTCTTT
CDR3aa: CASSFSGDTEAFF

abundance: .
d_gene: TRBD1
j_gene: TRBJ2-7
v_gene: TRBV9
CDR3nt: TGTGCCAGCAGCGTAAGGGACAGGGGGCGAGAGCAGTACTTC
CDR3aa: CASSVRDRGREQYF

abundance: .
d_gene: TRBD2
j_gene: TRBJ2-1
v_gene: TRBV9
CDR3nt: TGTGCCAGCAGCCCGTCGGGACTAACCTACAATGAGCAGTTCTTC
CDR3aa: CASSPSGLTYNEQFF

abundance: .
d_gene: TRBD1
j_gene: TRBJ2-5
v_gene: TRBV5-4
CDR3nt: TGTGCCAGCAGCCCGGCCGGGACAGGAATTGAAGAGACCCAGTACTTC
CDR3aa: CASSPAGTGIEETQYF

abundance: .
d_gene: TRBD2
j_gene: TRBJ2-1
v_gene: TRBV5-1
CDR3nt: TGCGCCAGCAGAGCTGGGACTAGCGGAAACAATGAGCAGTTCTTC
CDR3aa: CASRAGTSGNNEQFF

abundance: .
d_gene: TRBD2
j_gene: TRBJ2-1
v_gene: TRBV12-5
CDR3nt: TGTGCTAGTGGTTTGGCTACTAGCGGGAGGGCGAATGAGCAGTTCTTC
CDR3aa: CASGLATSGRANEQFF

abundance: .
d_gene: TRBD2
j_gene: TRBJ2-1
v_gene: TRBV6-1
CDR3nt: TGTGCCAGCTATAGGACTAGCGGTTACAATGAGCAGTTCTTC
CDR3aa: CASYRTSGYNEQFF

abundance: .
d_gene: .
j_gene: TRBJ2-2
v_gene: TRBV5-1
CDR3nt: TGCGCCAGCAGCCCTGGGCCCGGGAACACCGGGGAGCTGTTTTTT
CDR3aa: CASSPGPGNTGELFF

abundance: .
d_gene: .
j_gene: TRBJ2-7
v_gene: TRBV15
CDR3nt: TGTGCCACCAGCAAAGTCGACAGCTCCTACGAGCAGTACTTC
CDR3aa: CATSKVDSSYEQYF

abundance: once
d_gene: .
j_gene: TRBJ1-2
v_gene: TRBV13
CDR3nt: TGTGCCAGCAGCTTATCTAGCTATGGCTACACCTTC
CDR3aa: CASSLSSYGYTF

abundance: .
d_gene: .
j_gene: TRBJ2-1
v_gene: TRBV7-2
CDR3nt: TGTGCCAGCAGCTTAGCGGGAAGCGGCAATGAGCAGTTCTTC
CDR3aa: CASSLAGSGNEQFF

abundance: .
d_gene: .
j_gene: TRBJ1-6
v_gene: TRBV19
CDR3nt: TGTGCCAGTAGACAGACCAATAATTCACCCCTCCACTTT
CDR3aa: CASRQTNNSPLHF

abundance: .
d_gene: .
j_gene: TRBJ2-2
v_gene: TRBV5-1
CDR3nt: TGCGCCAGCAGCTTGTCCCTAGCGCCCACCGGGGAGCTGTTTTTT
CDR3aa: CASSLSLAPTGELFF

abundance: .
d_gene: TRBD2
j_gene: TRBJ2-5
v_gene: TRBV6-5
CDR3nt: TGTGCCAGCAGCCGCGGGGGGGAGACCCAGTACTTC
CDR3aa: CASSRGGETQYF

abundance: .
d_gene: .
j_gene: TRBJ2-2
v_gene: TRBV11-3
CDR3nt: TGTGCCAGCAGCTTACTAGCCGGGTCGGTACTAGCAGCCGGGGAGCTGTTTTTT
CDR3aa: CASSLLAGSVLAAGELFF

abundance: .
d_gene: .
j_gene: TRBJ2-3
v_gene: TRBV7-6
CDR3nt: TGTGCCAGCAGCTCAGGTGGTTGGGCCACAGATACGCAGTATTTT
CDR3aa: CASSSGGWATDTQYF

abundance: .
d_gene: .
j_gene: TRBJ1-2
v_gene: TRBV5-5
CDR3nt: TGTGCCAGCAGCTTGGGGGGGCCGACCCACTATGGCTACACCTTC
CDR3aa: CASSLGGPTHYGYTF

abundance: .
d_gene: .
j_gene: TRBJ2-7
v_gene: TRBV6-5
CDR3nt: TGTGCCAGCAGTTCCAGGGCGGGACAGAGGGGCTACGAGCAGTACTTC
CDR3aa: CASSSRAGQRGYEQYF

abundance: .
d_gene: .
j_gene: TRBJ2-1
v_gene: TRBV7-6
CDR3nt: TGTGCCAGCAGCTTGCTCTTGGGGGCTTACAATGAGCAGTTCTTC
CDR3aa: CASSLLLGAYNEQFF

abundance: once
d_gene: TRBD1
j_gene: TRBJ1-2
v_gene: TRBV5-1
CDR3nt: TGCGCCAGCAGCCCGGACAGGTACTATGGCTACACCTTC
CDR3aa: CASSPDRYYGYTF

abundance: .
d_gene: TRBD1
j_gene: TRBJ2-2
v_gene: TRBV4-2
CDR3nt: TGTGCCAGCAGCCCCGGGACAGGGACCACCGGGGAGCTGTTTTTT
CDR3aa: CASSPGTGTTGELFF

abundance: .
d_gene: .
j_gene: TRBJ2-7
v_gene: TRBV6-1
CDR3nt: TGTGCCACCCCTAAACGAGGGATTGGGGACGAGCAGTACTTC
CDR3aa: CATPKRGIGDEQYF

abundance: once
d_gene: .
j_gene: TRBJ1-5
v_gene: TRBV7-8
CDR3nt: TGTGCCAGCAGCTTAGCGGCAGGGAGGGGTCAGCCCCAGCATTTT
CDR3aa: CASSLAAGRGQPQHF